This passage covers 14 T cell receptor beta chains from one sample sequenced in a study of blood T cells in healthy people across ages (dated by TCRdb to between 2015 and 2017). Library generation was performed with 5' RACE. Instrument on record: Illumina HiSeq 2500. A second PCR of about 6 to 12 cycles was run with a J-beta primer mix and a sample-barcoded 5' primer. The public reads were reanalyzed by TCRdb: fastp trimming at Q25, MiXCR alignment, in-frame beta chains only. Rows are unified per CDR3 protein, each entry keeping the most common DNA and genes. The table for this sample lists about a million distinct CDR3 sequences; 35% to 40% of them were counted only once. Under 15% of the sample goes to the ten largest clones. Sequencing was carried out using blood. These receptors originate from a man younger than 35 in good health.

This clonotype appeared a few times. The V gene is TRBV4-3, the J gene TRBJ1-1; no clear D. Trimming pared 0 bases from V and 12 bases from J, leaving 17 bases between. Germline CDR1 and CDR2: LGHNA and YSLEER. This CDR3 comprises 14 residues. The DNA for the CDR3 is TGCGCCAGCAGCCAAGACCGGACTTTAGTAATGACTTTCTTT. This codes for CASSQDRTLVMTFF.

In this sample, this clonotype turned up a few times. This chain links TRBV10-3 with TRBJ1-2; 8 nucleotides agree with TRBD1. This CDR3 contains 13 residues. J lost 3 bases, V lost 4 bases, and 1 base had no gene match. Germline V gives CDR1 ENHRY, CDR2 SYGVKD. CDR3 sequence (DNA): TGTGCCATCAGTGCAGGGGGCTACTATGGCTACACCTTC. It specifies CAISAGGYYGYTF.

This clonotype was counted ten times or more. The chain is built from TRBV20-1 and TRBJ2-3, with D hard to call. CDR1 and CDR2 from the germline V gene are DFQATT and SNEGSKA (reference sequence). The germline V and J ends were trimmed by 5 bases and 4 bases, with 10 bases remaining between them. There are 12 residues in the CDR3. CDR3 coding DNA: TGCAGTGCTGGATTAGGTGCAGATACGCAGTATTTT. As protein: CSAGLGADTQYF.

Worth noting for this clonotype: A junction end diverges from the germline sequence, so it may reflect a read error. The chain couples TRBV27 to TRBJ1-5; D is unclear. The germline gives CDR1 MNHEY, CDR2 SMNVEV (reference sequence). This CDR3 contains 15 residues. Here the CDR3 DNA reads TGTGCCAGCAGTTCTGGCATTTATAGCAGTCAGCCCCAGCATTTT. Translation: CASSSGIYSSQPQHF.

The gene calls are TRBV6-2 or TRBV6-3 and TRBJ2-5, with 9 bases matching TRBD1. The V gene end was trimmed by 5 bases and the J gene end by 11 bases; junction bases not matched to a gene: 12. Looked up from germline, CDR1 is MNHEY and CDR2 is SVGEGT. CDR3 length: 14 residues. This chain's CDR3 is CASSDGQGRDEQYF. The CDR3 nucleotides are TGTGCCAGCAGTGATGGACAGGGGCGGGATGAGCAGTACTTC.

V is TRBV20-1 and J is TRBJ1-2; TRBD1 matches at 10 bases. The CDR3 is 16 amino acids. Germline assignment: CDR1 DFQATT and CDR2 SNEGSKA (reference sequence). Trimming removed 5 bases from V and 4 bases from J; junction bases left unmatched: 13. The CDR3 nucleotides are TGCAGTGCTGAATCCCCCCCGGGACAGGGGACCTATGGCTACACCTTC. Translation: CSAESPPGQGTYGYTF.

This chain links TRBV6-2 or TRBV6-3 with TRBJ1-1; D ambiguous. V lost 2 bases to trimming and J lost 5 bases, with 9 bases between them. Germline-derived CDR1 and CDR2 are MNHEY and SVGEGT. CDR3 size: 13 residues. CDR3 sequence reads: CASSYLSATEAFF. For the CDR3, the DNA is TGTGCCAGCAGTTACCTTTCCGCAACTGAAGCTTTCTTT.

The chain has TRBV4-1 and TRBJ2-7; TRBD2 might be the D (6 bases). CDR1 is MGHRA, CDR2 YSYEKL, per germline. The CDR3 length is 15 residues. Trimming shortened V by 4 bases and J by 7 bases, and 20 bases separated the two germline ends. The CDR3, as DNA: TGCGCCAGCAGCCGTACTAGCAGCTCCTACAATGAGCAGTACTTC. It codes for CASSRTSSSYNEQYF.

This clonotype has only a few counts. The V call is TRBV29-1, the J call TRBJ2-1; D remains unclear. The V end was cut by 3 bases, the J end by 9 bases, with 18 bases between. The CDR3 runs 14 residues. From germline, CDR1 is SQVTM and CDR2 ANQGSEA. The CDR3 DNA sequence: TGCAGCGTTGATAAGGGTATCTCCCTCGGTGAGCAGTTCTTC. The encoded protein is CSVDKGISLGEQFF.

This rearrangement joins TRBV10-3 to TRBJ2-2; 7 bases fit TRBD1. CDR1 ENHRY and CDR2 SYGVKD come from the germline V gene. The V gene end was trimmed by 9 bases and the J gene end by 2 bases; junction bases not matched to a gene: 3. The CDR3 totals 13 residues. This CDR3 is CAIGQANTGELFF. CDR3 DNA: TGTGCCATTGGACAGGCCAACACCGGGGAGCTGTTTTTT.

This clonotype has a handful of counts. The gene calls are TRBV30 and TRBJ1-2; D may be TRBD1 (6 bases). Germline CDR1 GTSNPN, CDR2 SVGIG (reference sequence). Trimming removed 5 bases from V and 0 bases from J, with 10 bases in between. This CDR3 contains 13 residues. CDR3 sequence: CAWGQSPNYGYTF. CDR3 DNA sequence: TGTGCCTGGGGACAGTCTCCTAACTATGGCTACACCTTC.

The chain has TRBV20-1 and TRBJ1-5; 7 nucleotides match TRBD1. CDR3 length: 19 amino acids. Trimming cost V 2 bases and J 4 bases; bases outside gene matches: 20. The germline V gene encodes CDR1 DFQATT and CDR2 SNEGSKA (reference sequence). CDR3: CSARTSRELLRQGNQPQHF. The CDR3 DNA reads TGCAGTGCTAGAACGTCGAGGGAACTCTTACGACAGGGAAATCAGCCCCAGCATTTT.

Concerning this clonotype itself: A much larger clone sits a single nucleotide away, making a read error possible. DNA of the CDR3: TGCGCCGGCAGCCATACTAGAGATACGCAGTATTTT. Its translation: CAGSHTRDTQYF. J is TRBJ2-3 and V is TRBV4-1, with a possible D match to TRBD2 (5 bases). This CDR3 contains 12 residues. Germline V lookup: CDR1 MGHRA, CDR2 YSYEKL.

This clonotype came up a few times. The rearrangement uses TRBV5-5 and TRBJ2-2, with D hard to call. Per the germline V gene, CDR1 is SGHKS and CDR2 is YYEKEE (reference sequence). This CDR3 region has 16 residues. V was clipped by 1 base and J by 2 bases, with 12 bases between them. Written as DNA, the CDR3 is TGTGCCAGCAGCTTGAAGGTCGGAGCAAACACCGGGGAGCTGTTTTTT. Translating gives CASSLKVGANTGELFF.